Below are 28 T cell receptor beta chains sequenced from a single sample in a study of CD8 T cells in ankylosing spondylitis. TCRdb independently ran MiXCR on the 5' RACE reads; one entry per CDR3 protein. Of roughly 150,000 distinct CDR3 sequences detected, roughly 30% appear once; the ten largest clones hold approximately 6%. The specimen sequenced was synovial fluid, either unsorted or a sorted T cell fraction (not recorded which). These receptors came from a male donor with ankylosing spondylitis.

In this sample, this clonotype turned up a few times. This rearrangement joins TRBV12-3 or TRBV12-4 to TRBJ2-3; TRBD2 agrees at 7 bases. The trim removed 6 bases at V and 2 bases at J, leaving 14 bases unmatched. This CDR3 is built from 17 residues. CDR3 nucleotide sequence: TGTGCCAGCAGCTTACGGGTGCGGGGGACTTTCACAGATACGCAGTATTTT. Translation: CASSLRVRGTFTDTQYF.

This clonotype showed up many times. The DNA of the CDR3 is TGTGCCAGCAGGGAAGGAGAGGGGAATTCACCCCTCCACTTT. This translates into CASREGEGNSPLHF. The V and J genes are TRBV12-3 or TRBV12-4 and TRBJ1-6, with TRBD1 as a possible D gene (5 bases). The CDR3 runs 14 residues. V dropped 6 bases and J dropped 7 bases, with 13 bases sitting between them.

In this sample, this clonotype turned up once. This chain uses TRBV20-1 with TRBJ2-1, with 14 nucleotides matching TRBD2. The germline gives CDR1 DFQATT, CDR2 SNEGSKA (reference sequence). The CDR3 loop spans 16 amino acids. With 5 bases clipped from V and 3 bases from J, the junction kept 6 bases outside the gene matches. For the CDR3, the DNA is TGCAGTGCTGGGAGGACTAGCGGGGGGCTCTACAATGAGCAGTTCTTC. It translates to CSAGRTSGGLYNEQFF.

CDR3 coding DNA: TGCAGTGCCTACCGGGACAACTCCTACGAGCAGTACTTC. Translating gives CSAYRDNSYEQYF. The V gene is TRBV20-1, the J gene TRBJ2-7; tentative D call: TRBD1 (6 bases). CDR3 size: 13 residues. Germline V gene lookup returns CDR1 DFQATT and CDR2 SNEGSKA (reference sequence). Trimming left V 6 bases short and J 0 bases short, with 12 bases between.

The V call is TRBV19, the J call TRBJ1-5; perhaps TRBD1 as D (5 bases). The CDR3 covers 15 residues. V dropped 6 bases and J dropped 3 bases, with 15 bases sitting between them. Germline V gives CDR1 LNHDA, CDR2 SQIVND (reference sequence). CDR3 sequence reads: CASRERGLTNQPQHF. The DNA of the CDR3 is TGTGCCAGTAGGGAACGGGGCCTCACCAATCAGCCCCAGCATTTT.

This clonotype appeared many times. This sequence joins TRBV4-2 and TRBJ2-7; D is possibly TRBD2 (6 bases). V was trimmed by 2 bases and J by 2 bases, leaving 19 bases between them. Germline assignment: CDR1 LGHNA and CDR2 YNFKEQ. The length of the CDR3 is 17 residues. In DNA, the CDR3 is TGTGCCAGCAGCCAACCTGGCTCCGGGGGTAACACCTACGAGCAGTACTTC. It encodes CASSQPGSGGNTYEQYF.

The chain is built from TRBV5-5 and TRBJ2-1; 10 nucleotides align to TRBD2. This CDR3 contains 16 residues. Germline CDR1 reads SGHKS; CDR2 reads YYEKEE (reference sequence). The V segment lost 6 bases and the J segment 2 bases; nucleotides outside the gene matches: 8. The CDR3 protein is CASISPSGSTYNEQFF. Here the CDR3 DNA reads TGTGCCAGCATCTCCCCTAGCGGGAGTACCTACAATGAGCAGTTCTTC.

This clonotype was detected only a few times. The chain links TRBV6-2 or TRBV6-3 to TRBJ2-1; TRBD2 agrees at 8 bases. This CDR3 comprises 15 residues. The V gene's germline CDR1 is MNHEY and CDR2 SVGEGT. With V trimmed by 6 bases and J by 2 bases, 6 bases remained unmatched. CDR3 sequence: CASRPGGAAYNEQFF. The CDR3 nucleotides read TGTGCCAGCAGACCGGGGGGGGCCGCCTACAATGAGCAGTTCTTC.

The rearrangement uses TRBV7-3 and TRBJ1-2; D call uncertain. V shed 6 bases and J shed 6 bases, with 5 bases lying between them. Per germline, CDR1 SGHTA and CDR2 FQGTGA. CDR3 length: 10 amino acids. The CDR3 DNA follows: TGTGCCAGCAGTTGCCATGGCTACACCTTC. It is translated as CASSCHGYTF.

The chain employs TRBV28 and TRBJ2-7; D unclear. CDR1 and CDR2 from the germline V gene are MDHEN and SYDVKM. This CDR3 contains 14 residues. The ends were cut back, 5 bases at V and 5 bases at J, with 16 bases in the middle. The CDR3 DNA sequence: TGTGCCAGCAGTCCGCCGGGCAAAGGGAACGAGCAGTACTTC. This encodes CASSPPGKGNEQYF.

This clonotype was observed at least ten times. This chain uses TRBV5-1 with TRBJ1-2; 9 nucleotides match TRBD1. There are 18 residues in the CDR3. Germline lookup yields CDR1 SGHRS and CDR2 YFSETQ. J lost 4 bases, V lost 0 bases, and 13 bases had no gene match. CDR3 DNA: TGCGCCAGCAGCTTGGTGTTCGGGGCGACAGGGGGGGTCTATGGCTACACCTTC. Its protein product is CASSLVFGATGGVYGYTF.

J is TRBJ1-6 and V is TRBV13, with 7 nucleotides matching TRBD1. Trimming removed 5 bases from V and 4 bases from J; junction bases left unmatched: 5. CDR3 size: 15 residues. From germline, CDR1 is PRHDT and CDR2 FYEKMQ (reference sequence). The CDR3 DNA sequence: TGTGCCAGCAGCGAGGGACAGAGATATAATTCACCCCTCCACTTT. Its translation: CASSEGQRYNSPLHF.

The chain carries TRBV6-2 or TRBV6-3 and TRBJ1-1; no clear D gene. In germline, CDR1 is MNHEY, CDR2 SVGEGT. This CDR3 is 13 amino acids long. V shed 7 bases and J shed 0 bases, with 9 bases lying between them. The CDR3 bases are TGTGCCAGCAATTTAGCAGTGAACACTGAAGCTTTCTTT. Its translation: CASNLAVNTEAFF.

This clonotype was detected only a few times. This chain connects TRBV4-3 to TRBJ2-2; TRBD2 agrees at 10 bases. V gave up 0 bases and J gave up 4 bases; unmatched junction bases: 8. Per germline, CDR1 LGHNA and CDR2 YSLEER. The CDR3 is 18 amino acids. CDR3 protein: CASSQEAPGLAFTGELFF. CDR3 nucleotide sequence: TGCGCCAGCAGCCAAGAAGCGCCGGGACTAGCGTTCACCGGGGAGCTGTTTTTT.

This clonotype has a count of ten or more. The V and J genes are TRBV4-2 and TRBJ1-5, with 7 bases aligning to TRBD1. The V and J ends lost 1 base and 1 base, in that order; junction bases with no gene match: 4. Germline CDR1 is LGHNA and CDR2 is YNFKEQ. The CDR3 has 16 residues. Here the CDR3 DNA reads TGTGCCAGCAGCCAAGTCAGGGGGTCAAGCAATCAGCCCCAGCATTTT. This sequence encodes CASSQVRGSSNQPQHF.

This chain links TRBV20-1 with TRBJ1-1; possibly TRBD1 for D (6 bases). Germline CDR1 is DFQATT and CDR2 is SNEGSKA (reference sequence). This CDR3 has 18 residues. V was clipped by 2 bases and J by 1 base, with 23 bases between them. The DNA of the CDR3 is TGCAGTGCTAGATTACCATTAACCGGACAGAGTAAGAACACTGAAGCTTTCTTT. Its protein product is CSARLPLTGQSKNTEAFF.

The J gene is TRBJ2-3, the V gene TRBV5-1; D not resolved. Germline lookup yields CDR1 SGHRS and CDR2 YFSETQ. The CDR3 contains 13 residues. Trimming stripped 6 bases from V and 4 bases from J, with 12 bases between. Here the CDR3 DNA reads TGCGCCAGCACCTTCCAGAGCCCAGATACGCAGTATTTT. This gives the protein CASTFQSPDTQYF.

The rearrangement links TRBV10-3 to TRBJ1-4; 7 nucleotides agree with TRBD1. The CDR3 sequence is 14 residues long. Germline CDR1 ENHRY, CDR2 SYGVKD. V dropped 10 bases and J dropped 2; count of bases not matched to a gene: 7. The CDR3 DNA sequence: TGTGCCACCAGGACAGGCGGCACTAATGAAAAACTGTTTTTT. This translates into CATRTGGTNEKLFF.

This clonotype was seen ten or more times. V is TRBV19 and J is TRBJ1-1, with D tentatively TRBD1 (5 bases). The CDR3 sequence is 15 residues long. V lost 6 bases and J lost 7, with 21 bases in between. Germline CDR1 reads LNHDA; CDR2 reads SQIVND (reference sequence). Here the CDR3 DNA reads TGTGCCAGTAGCCACAAGGGTGCCGGTGGGGGTGAAGCTTTCTTT. Translated, it gives CASSHKGAGGGEAFF.

This clonotype has a handful of counts. The CDR3 loop is CASSPGPVSYNEQFF. The CDR3, as DNA: TGTGCCAGCAGCCCAGGGCCCGTATCCTACAATGAGCAGTTCTTC. This chain connects TRBV11-3 to TRBJ2-1, with D maybe TRBD1 (5 bases). This CDR3 contains 15 residues. Germline V gene lookup returns CDR1 SGHNT and CDR2 YENEEA. The germline V and J ends were trimmed by 5 bases and 1 base, with 12 bases remaining between them.

The sample holds many counts of this clonotype. The chain links TRBV20-1 to TRBJ2-1; no definite D call. Trimming left V 6 bases short and J 0 bases short, with 12 bases between. Germline V lookup: CDR1 DFQATT, CDR2 SNEGSKA (reference sequence). There are 14 residues in the CDR3. DNA of the CDR3: TGCAGTGCCGTTTGGTGGCGCTCCTACAATGAGCAGTTCTTC. Its translation: CSAVWWRSYNEQFF.

This sequence joins TRBV19 and TRBJ2-6, with D possibly TRBD2 on 5 matching bases. The CDR3 covers 18 residues. V was trimmed by 1 base and J by 1 base, leaving 14 bases between them. CDR1 is LNHDA and CDR2 is SQIVND in the germline V gene (reference sequence). The CDR3 loop reads CASSIVAGAVSGANVLTF. CDR3 DNA: TGTGCCAGTAGTATAGTGGCCGGAGCGGTGTCTGGGGCCAACGTCCTGACTTTC.

The chain employs TRBV5-6 and TRBJ1-1; D might be TRBD1 (5 bases). V shed 6 bases and J shed 4 bases, with 13 bases lying between them. In germline, CDR1 is SGHDT, CDR2 YYEEEE. This CDR3 region has 13 residues. The CDR3 DNA is TGTGCCAGCACCACAGGCGTTCGCACTGAAGCTTTCTTT. Translation: CASTTGVRTEAFF.

This clonotype showed up many times. V is TRBV5-1 and J is TRBJ2-1; D is perhaps TRBD1 (6 bases). CDR1 SGHRS and CDR2 YFSETQ come from the germline V gene. The length of the CDR3 is 14 residues. V was clipped by 3 bases and J by 3 bases, with 10 bases between them. The CDR3 nucleotides are TGCGCCAGCAGCTCGAGGACAGACTACAATGAGCAGTTCTTC. Its protein product is CASSSRTDYNEQFF.

The chain joins TRBV4-1 to TRBJ2-3; the match to TRBD2 covers 14 bases. The CDR3 spans 18 residues. The ends lost 3 bases at V and 1 base at J; junction bases unmatched: 6. Germline lookup yields CDR1 MGHRA and CDR2 YSYEKL. The CDR3 is CASSQGGTSGSGTDTQYF. The DNA of the CDR3 is TGCGCCAGCAGCCAGGGTGGGACTAGCGGGAGCGGCACAGATACGCAGTATTTT.

This clonotype was found a few times. This sequence joins TRBV20-1 and TRBJ1-1; a weak D match, TRBD1 (5 bases). CDR3 size: 15 residues. CDR1 and CDR2 from the germline V gene are DFQATT and SNEGSKA (reference sequence). V gave up 0 bases and J gave up 3 bases, with 14 bases separating them. CDR3 sequence: CSARDPGWGYTEAFF. CDR3 coding DNA: TGCAGTGCTAGAGATCCAGGGTGGGGGTACACTGAAGCTTTCTTT.

This clonotype was counted many times. V gene TRBV18 combines with J gene TRBJ2-7; D possibly corresponds to TRBD1 (6 bases). The CDR3 runs 13 residues. V lost 3 bases and J 4 bases, leaving 10 bases between the germline ends. Germline V gives CDR1 KGHSH, CDR2 LQKENI. DNA of the CDR3: TGTGCCAGCTCACCCGCGGACAGATACGAGCAGTACTTC. Its protein is CASSPADRYEQYF.

The rearrangement joins TRBV4-2 to TRBJ1-5; 10 positions agree with TRBD1. V lost 0 bases to trimming and J lost 6 bases; unmatched junction nucleotides: 14. Looked up from germline, CDR1 is LGHNA and CDR2 is YNFKEQ. The CDR3 is made up of 19 amino acids. The CDR3 sequence: CASSQDRGTGEGWIQPQHF. The CDR3 region has the DNA TGTGCCAGCAGCCAAGATAGGGGGACAGGGGAGGGTTGGATTCAGCCCCAGCATTTT.